The count of the clone carrying this T cell receptor (beta chain) is one. Its antigen is unidentified. This entry is derived from a study of OX40 agonist ivuxolimab in advanced cancers. Whole-study context: Intravenous ivuxolimab at 0.01 to 10 mg/kg was given to patients every 2 weeks. Whole-study findings and limits: Researchers did not determine the expanded peripheral T cells' antigen specificity.

Profiled with immunoSEQ multiplex PCR; TCRdb holds only in-frame clones, not every one. The sample shows tens of thousands of clones, approximately 81% of them seen only once. V was clipped by 5 bases and J by 2 bases; unmatched bases: 2. This CDR3 comprises 14 residues. CDR1 LNHDA and CDR2 SQIVND come from the germline V gene (reference sequence). This clonotype was obtained from an adult with an advanced solid tumor such as melanoma, head and neck, liver or kidney cancer. Sequencing was performed on CD4+ or CD8+ T cells sorted from blood, taken in a trial of the OX40 agonist ivuxolimab. J is TRBJ2-3 and V is TRBV19; TRBD1 matches 9 bases. CDR3 DNA: TGTGCCAGTAGTGGGACAGGGAACACAGATACGCAGTATTTT. This gives the protein CASSGTGNTDTQYF.